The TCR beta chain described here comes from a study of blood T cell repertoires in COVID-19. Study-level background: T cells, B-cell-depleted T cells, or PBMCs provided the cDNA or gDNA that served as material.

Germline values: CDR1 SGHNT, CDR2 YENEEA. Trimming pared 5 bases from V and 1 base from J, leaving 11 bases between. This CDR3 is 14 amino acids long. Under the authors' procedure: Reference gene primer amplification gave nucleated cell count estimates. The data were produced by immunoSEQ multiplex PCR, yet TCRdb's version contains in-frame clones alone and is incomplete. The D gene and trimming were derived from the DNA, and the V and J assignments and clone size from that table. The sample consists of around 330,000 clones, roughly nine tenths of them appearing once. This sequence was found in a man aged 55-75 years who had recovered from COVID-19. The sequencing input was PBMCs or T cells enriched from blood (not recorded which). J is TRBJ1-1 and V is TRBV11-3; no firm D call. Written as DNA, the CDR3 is TGTGCCAGCAGCCCCGGCGGGAAGAACACTGAAGCTTTCTTT. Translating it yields CASSPGGKNTEAFF.